Each of the 17 T cell receptor beta chains below was sequenced from the same sample in a study of T cell responses to AZD1222 COVID-19 vaccine. Here immunoSEQ multiplex PCR was the method, and the copy in TCRdb shows in-frame clones only, minus some. The sample includes 140,000 or so clones, more than 80% of them seen just once. The material sequenced was peripheral blood, taken 28 days after the second dose of the MenACWY control vaccine. These receptors all stem from an adult who received the MenACWY meningococcal vaccine as a control.

The chain uses TRBV7-9 and TRBJ2-7, with TRBD2 matching over 7 bases. CDR3 size: 13 residues. With 4 bases clipped from V and 2 bases from J, the junction kept 2 bases outside the gene matches. Germline V gene lookup returns CDR1 SEHNR and CDR2 FQNEAQ (reference sequence). The CDR3 nucleotides read TGTGCCAGCAGCTACGGGGGGACCTACGAGCAGTACTTC. It specifies CASSYGGTYEQYF.

The gene calls are TRBV10-3 and TRBJ1-4, with a weak D call TRBD1 (6 bases). V was cut by 6 bases and J by 3 bases, with 11 bases left in between. The CDR3 loop spans 14 amino acids. Germline-derived CDR1 and CDR2 are ENHRY and SYGVKD. CDR3: CAISPQGSNEKLFF. The CDR3 DNA follows: TGTGCCATCAGCCCACAGGGATCTAATGAAAAACTGTTTTTT.

The chain has TRBV7-9 and TRBJ2-3; 10 bases fit TRBD2. The CDR3 sequence is 14 residues long. V was clipped by 5 bases and J by 4 bases; unmatched bases: 3. Germline assignment: CDR1 SEHNR and CDR2 FQNEAQ (reference sequence). CDR3 bases: TGTGCCAGCAGCGTCGGGACTAGCGCAGATACGCAGTATTTT. Translation gives CASSVGTSADTQYF.

CDR3 DNA sequence: TGCGCCAGCAGCCCCCCGGGACAGGCCTTTATCCAAGAGACCCAGTACTTC. Translating gives CASSPPGQAFIQETQYF. The genes are TRBV5-1 and TRBJ2-5; 8 nucleotides line up with TRBD1. V trimming: 4 bases; J trimming: 1 base; junction bases outside the gene matches: 12. The germline gives CDR1 SGHRS, CDR2 YFSETQ. The CDR3 is 17 amino acids.

This clone came up a few times. The chain links TRBV5-1 to TRBJ2-5; possible D gene TRBD1, 6 bases. The CDR3 sequence is 14 residues long. Germline loops: CDR1 SGHRS, CDR2 YFSETQ. V was cut by 2 bases and J by 5 bases, with 13 bases left in between. CDR3 nucleotide sequence: TGCGCCAGCAGCTTTAACAGGGTAGAGGAGACCCAGTACTTC. Its translation is CASSFNRVEETQYF.

The rearrangement links TRBV28 to TRBJ2-5; D is tentatively TRBD1 or TRBD2 (5 bases each). This CDR3 spans 15 amino acids. CDR1 is MDHEN, CDR2 SYDVKM, per germline. V gave up 6 bases and J gave up 2 bases, with 16 bases separating them. The CDR3 region has the DNA TGTGCCAGCAGCTCGAGACCGGGACGGCAAGAGACCCAGTACTTC. Translating it yields CASSSRPGRQETQYF.

V gene TRBV20-1 combines with J gene TRBJ2-5, with 8 bases lining up with TRBD1. CDR1 is DFQATT and CDR2 is SNEGSKA in the germline V gene (reference sequence). V lost 0 bases, J lost 9 bases, and 0 bases stayed unmatched. This CDR3 is 11 amino acids long. CDR3 loop: CSAREQGAQYF. DNA of the CDR3: TGCAGTGCTAGAGAACAGGGGGCCCAGTACTTC.

For this clone: The junction shows a germline mismatch at one end, possibly a read error. The chain links TRBV15 to TRBJ2-7, with D possibly being TRBD1 (6 bases). The CDR3 consists of 15 residues. The germline CDR1 and CDR2 sequences are LNHNV and YYDKDF (reference sequence). CDR3: CATSRDKGVSHEQYF. The DNA for the CDR3 is TGTGCCACCAGCAGAGATAAGGGGGTCTCCCACGAGCAGTACTTC.

This rearrangement joins TRBV9 to TRBJ2-7; D is possibly TRBD1 (5 bases). With 4 bases removed from V and 2 bases from J, the gap between germline ends came to 16 bases. CDR3 size: 15 residues. Germline CDR1 and CDR2: SGDLS and YYNGEE. The CDR3 nucleotides read TGTGCCAGCAGCACCCGGCCCCAGGGTACCTACGAGCAGTACTTC. This encodes CASSTRPQGTYEQYF.

This clone came up a few times. The genes are TRBV6-2 or TRBV6-3 and TRBJ2-2; a weak D match, TRBD1 (6 bases). V was trimmed by 2 bases and J by 0 bases, leaving 7 bases between them. This CDR3 contains 15 residues. Germline V gene sequence: CDR1 MNHEY, CDR2 SVGEGT. CDR3 in amino acids: CASSYGTTNTGELFF. The CDR3 DNA reads as TGTGCCAGCAGTTACGGGACAACGAACACCGGGGAGCTGTTTTTT.

The chain joins TRBV6-2 or TRBV6-3 to TRBJ2-5; TRBD1 matches at 7 bases. The CDR3 has 16 residues. V lost 0 bases, J lost 3 bases, and 7 bases stayed unmatched. Germline CDR1 MNHEY, CDR2 SVGEGT. CDR3 sequence reads: CASSYSYDREEETQYF. The CDR3 DNA reads as TGTGCCAGCAGTTACTCATACGACAGGGAAGAAGAGACCCAGTACTTC.

The chain combines TRBV5-1 with TRBJ1-2, with D hard to call. V lost 0 bases and J lost 4, with 10 bases in between. Germline CDR1 is SGHRS and CDR2 is YFSETQ. The CDR3 has 14 residues. Here the CDR3 DNA reads TGCGCCAGCAGCTTGGAGGCGCCCGCCTATGGCTACACCTTC. Its protein product is CASSLEAPAYGYTF.

The chain uses TRBV28 and TRBJ2-7; D uncertain. Trimming left V 5 bases short and J 3 bases short, with 20 bases between. CDR3 size: 16 residues. Germline V gene sequence: CDR1 MDHEN, CDR2 SYDVKM. The CDR3 loop reads CASSQLGSGGIYEQYF. As DNA, the CDR3 is TGTGCCAGCAGTCAGCTAGGGTCAGGTGGGATCTACGAGCAGTACTTC.

The rearrangement uses TRBV7-6 and TRBJ2-2; D is unclear. With 1 base removed from V and 1 base from J, the gap between germline ends came to 10 bases. Germline V gene lookup returns CDR1 SGHVS and CDR2 FNYEAQ. The CDR3 extends over 16 amino acids. CDR3 DNA sequence: TGTGCCAGCAGCTTAGGTTTGGGTGGGAACACCGGGGAGCTGTTTTTT. It yields the protein CASSLGLGGNTGELFF.

This rearrangement joins TRBV9 to TRBJ2-2, with D maybe TRBD2 (5 bases). The CDR3 has 15 amino acids. V was cut by 0 bases and J by 8 bases, with 14 bases left in between. The germline V gene has CDR1 SGDLS and CDR2 YYNGEE. The DNA of the CDR3 is TGTGCCAGCAGCGTAGATCAGGTCCCGGGGGGGGAGCTGTTTTTT. Translating gives CASSVDQVPGGELFF.

V usage is TRBV6-1 and J usage is TRBJ2-2; D call uncertain. The ends were cut back, 2 bases at V and 5 bases at J, with 3 bases in the middle. The germline gives CDR1 MNHNS, CDR2 SASEGT. This CDR3 is 12 amino acids long. The DNA of the CDR3 is TGTGCCAGCAGTGAATCGACCGGGGAGCTGTTTTTT. It translates to CASSESTGELFF.

This chain uses TRBV2 with TRBJ1-1; 7 bases are a match to TRBD1. This CDR3 region has 14 residues. Trimming at V came to 4 bases and at J to 0 bases, leaving 2 bases not matched to a gene. Looked up from germline, CDR1 is SNHLY and CDR2 is FYNNEI. DNA of the CDR3: TGTGCCAGCAGTGGACAGGGAGTGAACACTGAAGCTTTCTTT. Translating gives CASSGQGVNTEAFF.